Below, 18 T cell receptor beta chains from the same sample are listed, as sequenced in a study of blood T cell repertoires in COVID-19. Assay used: immunoSEQ multiplex PCR; TCRdb lists only in-frame clones, some missing. Of 70,000 or so clones listed, less than 90% were seen once; the top ten hold under 3%. What was sequenced was peripheral blood. Receptors originate from a man older than 75 with acute or convalescent COVID-19.

The rearrangement links TRBV30 to TRBJ2-3; 11 bases are shared with TRBD2. This CDR3 is built from 17 residues. J gave up 0 bases and V 0 bases, and 5 bases lay outside the gene matches. Germline lookup yields CDR1 GTSNPN and CDR2 SVGIG (reference sequence). In nucleotides, the CDR3 is TGTGCCTGGAGTGTCGGGACTAGCGGAGGGAGCACAGATACGCAGTATTTT. Its translation: CAWSVGTSGGSTDTQYF.

CDR3 protein: CASIPQARVTGEQYF. CDR3 nucleotide sequence: TGTGCCAGCATCCCCCAAGCCCGGGTAACGGGGGAGCAGTACTTC. The chain has TRBV5-8 and TRBJ2-7; possible D gene TRBD2, 5 bases. Trimming left V 6 bases short and J 7 bases short, with 23 bases between. Germline CDR1 is SGHTS and CDR2 is YDEGEE. The length of the CDR3 is 15 residues.

The chain is built from TRBV14 and TRBJ2-3, with D tentatively TRBD2 (7 bases). This CDR3 has 16 amino acids. Germline loops: CDR1 SGHDN, CDR2 FVKESK. V gave up 1 base and J gave up 2 bases, with 13 bases separating them. Here the CDR3 reads CASSQVGGGITDTQYF. DNA for the CDR3: TGTGCCAGCAGCCAAGTAGGGGGGGGCATCACAGATACGCAGTATTTT.

This rearrangement joins TRBV3-1 (or the pseudogene TRBV3-2) to TRBJ2-7; TRBD2 might be the D (6 bases). Germline CDR1 reads LGHDT; CDR2 reads YNNKEL (reference sequence). The CDR3 sequence is 14 residues long. V was trimmed by 4 bases and J by 2 bases, leaving 12 bases between them. CDR3 nucleotides: TGTGCCAGCAGCCCCCGACTAGTGGCCTACGAGCAGTACTTC. This encodes CASSPRLVAYEQYF.

This sequence joins TRBV5-1 and TRBJ1-2, with D maybe TRBD1 (6 bases). This CDR3 is 16 amino acids long. The V end was cut by 2 bases, the J end by 0 bases, with 14 bases between. The V gene's germline CDR1 is SGHRS and CDR2 YFSETQ. The CDR3 here is CASSLRSTGPNYGYTF. The CDR3, as DNA: TGCGCCAGCAGCTTAAGGTCGACAGGACCTAACTATGGCTACACCTTC.

The rearrangement links TRBV24-1 to TRBJ2-1, with 8 bases matching TRBD1. V lost 4 bases and J lost 2; bases outside the gene matches: 6. CDR3 length equals 16 residues. In germline, CDR1 is KGHDR, CDR2 SFDVKD. The DNA for the CDR3 is TGTGCCACCAGTGACTGGACAGGGTTTCCCTACAATGAGCAGTTCTTC. It is translated as CATSDWTGFPYNEQFF.

The J gene is TRBJ1-1, the V gene TRBV5-8, with 10 bases matching TRBD1. Trimming cost V 0 bases and J 3 bases; bases outside gene matches: 8. Per germline, CDR1 SGHTS and CDR2 YDEGEE. CDR3 size: 17 residues. CDR3 nucleotide sequence: TGTGCCAGCAGCTTGGCGTACGGACAGGGGGTATACACTGAAGCTTTCTTT. This sequence encodes CASSLAYGQGVYTEAFF.

A single count supports this clone. Written as DNA, the CDR3 is TGTGCCAGTAGTATTAACGGGAGGGAGACTGAAGCTTTCTTT. Amino acids: CASSINGRETEAFF. The V and J genes are TRBV19 and TRBJ1-1; D is ambiguous. This CDR3 comprises 14 residues. V lost 3 bases to trimming and J lost 5 bases, with 13 bases between them. The germline V gene encodes CDR1 LNHDA and CDR2 SQIVND (reference sequence).

Note on this clone: Other DNA sequences in this sample translate to the same CDR3. This sequence joins TRBV19 and TRBJ1-3; D gene unclear. The V gene's germline CDR1 is LNHDA and CDR2 SQIVND (reference sequence). V gave up 1 base and J gave up 0 bases, with 4 bases separating them. The CDR3 is 14 residues long. The CDR3 sequence is CASSIVSSGNTIYF. In nucleotides, the CDR3 is TGTGCCAGTAGTATAGTCTCCTCTGGAAACACCATATATTTT.

The chain recombines TRBV30 with TRBJ1-6; D may be TRBD1 (5 bases). CDR1 and CDR2 (germline): GTSNPN, SVGIG (reference sequence). V was shortened by 0 bases and J by 7 bases, with 13 bases between the two germline ends. The CDR3 length is 15 residues. The CDR3 protein is CAWSVLTGGNSPLHF. CDR3 bases: TGTGCCTGGAGTGTACTTACGGGGGGGAATTCACCCCTCCACTTT.

The chain is built from TRBV3-1 (or the pseudogene TRBV3-2) and TRBJ1-1; no firm D call. Trimming took off 0 bases at V and 7 bases at J, with 12 bases between the two ends. This CDR3 has 14 residues. Per germline, CDR1 LGHDT and CDR2 YNNKEL (reference sequence). CDR3 residues: CASSQDGQYNEAFF. CDR3 nucleotides: TGTGCCAGCAGCCAAGATGGGCAGTATAATGAAGCTTTCTTT.

This clone was recorded only once. The rearrangement uses TRBV7-2 and TRBJ1-3; D not resolved. The CDR3 loop spans 15 amino acids. Trimming took off 0 bases at V and 0 bases at J, with 6 bases between the two ends. Looked up from germline, CDR1 is SGHTA and CDR2 is FQGNSA. For the CDR3, the DNA is TGTGCCAGCAGCTTAGCCACAGACTCTGGAAACACCATATATTTT. It specifies CASSLATDSGNTIYF.

This clone occurred a few times. This chain connects TRBV4-3 to TRBJ2-7; 7 bases line up with TRBD2. The CDR3 is 16 residues long. Trimming took 4 bases from V and 4 from J; bases not matched to a gene: 13. The germline CDR1 and CDR2 sequences are LGHNA and YSLEER. The CDR3 bases are TGCGCCAGCAGCCGCGGACCACGATCGGGAGGTTACGAGCAGTACTTC. Translating gives CASSRGPRSGGYEQYF.

This clone has just one count. The chain recombines TRBV7-9 with TRBJ1-2; no firm D call. The germline V and J ends were trimmed by 8 bases and 6 bases, with 13 bases remaining between them. The CDR3 is 12 residues long. Germline V lookup: CDR1 SEHNR, CDR2 FQNEAQ (reference sequence). The CDR3 DNA reads as TGTGCCAGCCCTGGTCCGCGAAATGGCTACACCTTC. This gives the protein CASPGPRNGYTF.

This clone appeared once. This chain connects TRBV7-2 to TRBJ2-7; TRBD2 aligns across 10 bases. The germline CDR1 and CDR2 sequences are SGHTA and FQGNSA. V lost 1 base, J lost 3 bases, and 6 bases stayed unmatched. This CDR3 region has 16 residues. The CDR3 reads CASSLGLAGVLYEQYF. CDR3 DNA: TGTGCCAGCAGCTTAGGCCTAGCGGGAGTCCTCTACGAGCAGTACTTC.

The V and J genes are TRBV6-5 and TRBJ1-1; D gene ambiguous. Germline lookup yields CDR1 MNHEY and CDR2 SVGAGI. The CDR3 contains 15 residues. Trimming removed 6 bases at V and 4 bases at J, with 18 bases between. The CDR3 region has the DNA TGTGCCAGCAGCCTAACGCCTCCGGGTAGCACTGAAGCTTTCTTT. It specifies CASSLTPPGSTEAFF.

This rearrangement joins TRBV6-2 or TRBV6-3 to TRBJ1-1; 12 nucleotides agree with TRBD1. This CDR3 has 16 amino acids. V trimming: 2 bases; J trimming: 6 bases; junction bases outside the gene matches: 7. CDR1 MNHEY and CDR2 SVGEGT come from the germline V gene. CDR3 nucleotide sequence: TGTGCCAGCAGTTACCGCCCGGGACAGGGGGCCTCTGAAGCTTTCTTT. Encoded protein: CASSYRPGQGASEAFF.

V gene TRBV7-9 combines with J gene TRBJ1-1, with D possibly matching TRBD1 (6 bases). V was trimmed by 6 bases and J by 6 bases, leaving 17 bases between them. The CDR3 consists of 14 residues. Germline V gene lookup returns CDR1 SEHNR and CDR2 FQNEAQ (reference sequence). CDR3 in amino acids: CASREGGLVAEAFF. The CDR3 region has the DNA TGTGCCAGCAGGGAGGGGGGGCTGGTAGCTGAAGCTTTCTTT.